This T cell receptor beta chain originates from a study of cytomegalovirus exposure and HLA in healthy donors. The PCR was carried out with 60 Vbeta primers and 13 Jbeta primers. Method: immunoSEQ multiplex PCR; TCRdb's copy keeps in-frame clones and lacks some. The repertoire holds more than 100,000 clones, about three quarters seen once, with around 1.5% in the top ten. As concerns this clone: Its antigen is unidentified.

The CDR3 consists of 15 residues. Deletions cut 7 bases from V and 2 bases from J, with 15 bases between. Germline CDR1 reads LNHDA; CDR2 reads SQIVND (reference sequence). Study results and limitations: Relative to the approximately 700-donor mean, N-insertions were reportedly fewer in an Asian-associated ancestry cluster in a later analysis. The investigators catalogued some 150 TCR beta chains as cytomegalovirus-associated. In a later analysis, HLA-associated TCR beta chains were more clonally expanded than equally common others. One cluster of highly shared sequence variants probably arose as a sequencing artifact.

Input material: PBMCs. This receptor was obtained from a woman between 18 and 29 years old in good health and CMV-seronegative. The chain recombines TRBV19 with TRBJ1-5, with D unresolved. In DNA form, the CDR3 reads TGTGCCAGTAACCTTTTGGCGGGAGGCAATCAGCCCCAGCATTTT. Translating gives CASNLLAGGNQPQHF.